These T cell receptor beta chains were read from a single sample in a study of T cell repertoires in cytomegalovirus infection. Their cognate antigens are unknown. Each CDR3 protein is one row after TCRdb ran MiXCR on the reads. The sample contains more than 90,000 distinct CDR3 sequences, about 9.5% of which appear only once. Material for sequencing was PBMCs, sequenced either directly or after in vitro stimulation (not recorded which). The source is a human donor in good health (CMV status not recorded). Some clones in this sample may be carry-over from other donors' samples. The CDR3 runs from the conserved cysteine through the conserved F or W. The order of the fields is clone size, J gene, D gene, V gene, CDR3 protein, CDR3 DNA. D genes are given only for firm matches. Size tells how often a clone was seen (once, few, many) or the class of an expanded clone, and some rows leave it out.

NA	TRBJ1-4	NA	TRBV29-1	CSVDDETNEKLFF	TGCAGCGTTGATGATGAAACTAATGAAAAACTGTTTTTT
many	TRBJ2-1	NA	TRBV7-2	CASSLVRTVGDEQFF	TGTGCCAGCAGCCTAGTCCGCACCGTTGGGGATGAGCAGTTCTTC
many	TRBJ2-1	NA	TRBV28	CASSLGGDNEQFF	TGTGCCAGCAGTCTCGGAGGGGACAATGAGCAGTTCTTC
many	TRBJ2-2	NA	TRBV7-9	CASSFGYTGELFF	TGTGCCAGCAGCTTTGGGTACACCGGGGAGCTGTTTTTT
NA	TRBJ1-1	TRBD1	TRBV6-5	CASDRATEAFF	TGTGCCAGCGACAGGGCAACTGAAGCTTTCTTT
many	TRBJ2-3	NA	TRBV7-8	CASSLVPLAGTDTQYF	TGTGCCAGCAGCTTAGTTCCCTTGGCTGGCACAGATACGCAGTATTTT
NA	TRBJ2-1	TRBD2	TRBV20-1	CSARDGASGSREQFF	TGCAGTGCTAGAGATGGGGCTAGCGGGAGTCGTGAGCAGTTCTTC
many	TRBJ2-2	NA	TRBV7-8	CASNREANTGELFF	TGTGCCAGCAATAGGGAGGCGAACACCGGGGAGCTGTTTTTT
NA	TRBJ2-5	NA	TRBV20-1	CSARDGTPPETQYF	TGCAGTGCTAGAGATGGGACCCCCCCAGAGACCCAGTACTTC
many	TRBJ2-1	NA	TRBV12-3/TRBV12-4	CASSLAGGNYNEQFF	TGTGCCAGCAGTTTAGCGGGAGGTAACTACAATGAGCAGTTCTTC
few	TRBJ2-1	NA	TRBV7-9	CASSLLRTAYNEQFF	TGTGCCAGCAGCCTTCTTCGGACTGCCTACAATGAGCAGTTCTTC
many	TRBJ2-2	NA	TRBV28	CASSFARLGIDTGELFF	TGTGCCAGCAGTTTTGCGCGGCTTGGGATTGACACCGGGGAGCTGTTTTTT
NA	TRBJ2-3	TRBD2	TRBV7-6	CASSSPRSSGGGTDTQYF	TGTGCCAGCAGTTCACCCCGCTCTAGCGGTGGGGGCACAGATACGCAGTATTTT
NA	TRBJ1-5	NA	TRBV27	CASSTRPLQPQHF	TGTGCCAGCAGCACCAGGCCGTTACAGCCCCAGCATTTT
many	TRBJ1-2	TRBD1	TRBV28	CASSLEGGVDYGYTF	TGTGCCAGCAGTTTAGAAGGGGGCGTCGACTATGGCTACACCTTC
NA	TRBJ1-1	TRBD1	TRBV11-2	CASSLGLGTGNTEAFF	TGTGCCAGCAGCTTAGGACTCGGGACAGGGAACACTGAAGCTTTCTTT
many	TRBJ1-4	NA	TRBV7-2	CASSSGQGTEKLFF	TGTGCCAGCAGCTCGGGCCAGGGTACTGAAAAACTGTTTTTT
NA	TRBJ1-5	TRBD1	TRBV12-3/TRBV12-4	CASSATGGGQPQHF	TGTGCCAGCAGTGCTACAGGGGGAGGTCAGCCCCAGCATTTT
few	TRBJ2-6	NA	TRBV3-1	CASSHAAGPLTGANVLTF	TGTGCCAGCAGCCACGCAGCAGGGCCTCTAACCGGGGCCAACGTCCTGACTTTC
many	TRBJ2-1	NA	TRBV7-8	CASSLPGPQKFF	TGTGCCAGCAGCTTACCTGGACCCCAAAAGTTCTTC
NA	TRBJ2-7	NA	TRBV20-1	CSVRGVTYYEQYF	TGCAGTGTCAGGGGGGTGACTTACTACGAGCAGTACTTC
NA	TRBJ2-2	NA	TRBV5-4	CASSLSNGELFF	TGTGCCAGCAGCTTGTCTAACGGGGAGCTGTTTTTT
few	TRBJ2-7	NA	TRBV4-3	CASSQGQGTLYEQYF	TGCGCCAGCAGCCAAGGGCAGGGAACGCTCTACGAGCAGTACTTC
many	TRBJ2-1	TRBD2	TRBV11-2	CASSPGLAENYNEQFF	TGTGCCAGCAGCCCGGGACTAGCGGAGAACTACAATGAGCAGTTCTTC
few	TRBJ1-3	NA	TRBV12-3/TRBV12-4	CATLTGRDGNTIYF	TGTGCCACCCTTACAGGGAGAGATGGAAACACCATATATTTT
few	TRBJ1-3	NA	TRBV4-2	CASSQDLYASGNTIYF	TGTGCCAGCAGCCAAGACTTATACGCCTCTGGAAACACCATATATTTT
few	TRBJ2-1	NA	TRBV11-2	CASSLGEGSEQFF	TGTGCCAGCAGCTTAGGAGAAGGATCTGAGCAGTTCTTC
many	TRBJ2-5	NA	TRBV7-2	CASSSTYQETQYF	TGTGCCAGCAGCTCAACTTATCAAGAGACCCAGTACTTC
many	TRBJ1-1	NA	TRBV6-2/TRBV6-3	CASRLSRGPNTEAFF	TGTGCCAGCAGACTCTCCAGGGGCCCGAACACTGAAGCTTTCTTT
NA	TRBJ2-2	TRBD1	TRBV5-4	CASSLGQMNTGELFF	TGTGCCAGCAGCCTGGGACAGATGAACACCGGGGAGCTGTTTTTT
NA	TRBJ2-1	TRBD2	TRBV15	CATRGGRRNEQFF	TGTGCCACCCGTGGCGGGAGGCGAAATGAGCAGTTCTTC
many	TRBJ1-1	NA	TRBV6-2/TRBV6-3	CASKTRHNTEAFF	TGTGCCAGCAAGACCCGACACAACACTGAAGCTTTCTTT
NA	TRBJ1-1	NA	TRBV7-4	CASSFQAYTEAFF	TGTGCCAGCAGCTTTCAGGCCTACACTGAAGCTTTCTTT
many	TRBJ2-6	NA	TRBV7-6	CASSLRSSGANVLTF	TGTGCCAGCAGCTTACGAAGCTCTGGGGCCAACGTCCTGACTTTC
few	TRBJ2-3	NA	TRBV5-1	CASSVSDQSTDTQYF	TGCGCCAGCAGCGTAAGCGACCAAAGCACAGATACGCAGTATTTT
NA	TRBJ2-7	TRBD1	TRBV6-2/TRBV6-3	CASSWDRNEQYF	TGTGCCAGCAGTTGGGACAGGAACGAGCAGTACTTC
many	TRBJ2-1	NA	TRBV7-9	CASRDPISLSNEQFF	TGTGCCAGCAGGGACCCAATAAGCCTTTCCAATGAGCAGTTCTTC
few	TRBJ2-1	NA	TRBV28	CASGLVAAAYNEQFF	TGTGCCAGCGGCCTCGTAGCGGCCGCATACAATGAGCAGTTCTTC
many	TRBJ1-2	TRBD1	TRBV6-5	CASSYTGGAGYTF	TGTGCCAGCAGTTACACAGGGGGGGCGGGCTACACCTTC
many	TRBJ1-2	NA	TRBV6-4	CASSQTQEGYGYTF	TGTGCCAGCAGCCAAACCCAGGAGGGGTATGGCTACACCTTC
NA	TRBJ2-2	NA	TRBV3-1	CASSQGAGPTGELFF	TGTGCCAGCAGCCAAGGTGCCGGCCCAACCGGGGAGCTGTTTTTT
many	TRBJ2-7	TRBD2	TRBV6-1	CASRAGGREQYF	TGTGCCAGCAGAGCGGGGGGCCGAGAGCAGTACTTC
many	TRBJ2-1	NA	TRBV29-1	CSVDRPNNEQFF	TGCAGCGTTGATAGGCCAAACAATGAGCAGTTCTTC
many	TRBJ1-5	TRBD1	TRBV7-2	CASNPGGGQPQHF	TGTGCCAGCAACCCAGGGGGCGGTCAGCCCCAGCATTTT
many	TRBJ2-1	TRBD2	TRBV5-5	CASSSRELYNEQFF	TGTGCCAGCAGCTCGCGGGAGCTATACAATGAGCAGTTCTTC
NA	TRBJ2-3	NA	TRBV20-1	CSPRGRQSTDTQYF	TGCAGTCCTAGAGGGCGCCAAAGCACAGATACGCAGTATTTT
many	TRBJ2-1	TRBD1	TRBV11-2	CASSLLGGRGRGNEQFF	TGTGCCAGCAGCTTATTAGGGGGAAGGGGGCGCGGAAATGAGCAGTTCTTC
few	TRBJ1-6	TRBD1	TRBV20-1	CSATTGQDISPLHF	TGCAGTGCTACCACTGGACAGGATATATCACCCCTCCACTTT
NA	TRBJ2-1	TRBD2	TRBV5-1	CASSWRGGGYNEQFF	TGCGCCAGCAGCTGGAGAGGCGGGGGCTACAATGAGCAGTTCTTC
many	TRBJ2-7	NA	TRBV7-9	CASSPDLAMSEQYF	TGTGCCAGCAGCCCGGATCTGGCGATGAGTGAGCAGTACTTC
few	TRBJ1-4	TRBD1	TRBV27	CASRPWTGYEKLFF	TGTGCCAGCAGGCCCTGGACAGGGTATGAAAAACTGTTTTTT
NA	TRBJ1-1	NA	TRBV28	CASSGGGGGSTEAFF	TGTGCCAGCAGTGGGGGGGGGGGGGGTTCCACTGAAGCTTTCTTT
few	TRBJ1-1	NA	TRBV7-9	CASSLAFRGIEAFF	TGTGCCAGCAGCTTGGCCTTTCGGGGGATTGAAGCTTTCTTT